The 14 T cell receptor beta chains in this list originate from one sample, sequenced in a study of radiation and T cells in renal cell carcinoma. Measured with immunoSEQ multiplex PCR; TCRdb has only the in-frame clones, and not every one. The repertoire holds about 130,000 clones, with approximately 90% as singletons. Time point indicated: blood 2 weeks post-SBRT. Treatment here: 15 Gy SBRT to primary tumor, nephrectomy 4 weeks later. The specimen was blood, collected from a patient whose treatment included radiotherapy and nephrectomy. Source of these receptors: a woman in her sixties or seventies with renal cell carcinoma.

The rearrangement links TRBV6-6 to TRBJ1-5; 10 bases agree with TRBD1. The ends lost 8 bases at V and 10 bases at J; junction bases unmatched: 11. Germline V lookup: CDR1 MNHNY, CDR2 SVGAGI (reference sequence). The CDR3 consists of 14 residues. DNA of the CDR3: TGTGCCAGCGGGGGGACAGGGGTACTCCAACCCCAGCATTTT. Translated, it gives CASGGTGVLQPQHF.

The chain joins TRBV25-1 to TRBJ1-1, with D perhaps TRBD1 (6 bases). V was cut by 9 bases and J by 5 bases, with 22 bases left in between. In germline, CDR1 is MGHDK, CDR2 SYGVNS. CDR3 length: 15 residues. The CDR3 nucleotides are TGTGCCAGTAGGGGCGCGAGGGGGGAGGGGACTGAAGCTTTCTTT. It encodes CASRGARGEGTEAFF.

The rearrangement links TRBV4-2 to TRBJ2-5; 15 positions match TRBD2. The closer fit of TRBJ2-7 to the DNA end suggests the J call may be wrong. This CDR3 region has 16 residues. Per germline, CDR1 LGHNA and CDR2 YNFKEQ. CDR3 sequence (DNA): TGTGCCAGCAGCCCGGGACTAGCGGGGGGCTCCTACGAGCAGTACTTC. Translation gives CASSPGLAGGSYEQYF.

The chain couples TRBV5-1 to TRBJ1-1; D gene uncertain. Germline V gene lookup returns CDR1 SGHRS and CDR2 YFSETQ. The V and J ends lost 4 bases and 0 bases respectively, with 7 bases between them. CDR3 size: 13 residues. CDR3 sequence (DNA): TGCGCCAGCAGCCTCAAGATGAACACTGAAGCTTTCTTT. Its protein product is CASSLKMNTEAFF.

The chain is built from TRBV14 and TRBJ2-5; 8 bases agree with TRBD2. Unmatched junction bases numbered 3, after V lost 1 base and J lost 2 bases. The germline CDR1 and CDR2 sequences are SGHDN and FVKESK. The length of the CDR3 is 15 residues. The CDR3 sequence is CASSQAGGLQETQYF. The CDR3 coding sequence is TGTGCCAGCAGCCAAGCGGGGGGGCTTCAAGAGACCCAGTACTTC.

The V gene is TRBV5-1, the J gene TRBJ2-1; weak D call: TRBD2 (6 bases). This CDR3 contains 14 residues. The V end lost 6 bases, the J end lost 6 bases, and 16 bases lay between the germline ends. Germline CDR1 is SGHRS and CDR2 is YFSETQ. CDR3 amino acids: CASTLVGSGNEQFF. The CDR3 nucleotides read TGCGCCAGCACCCTGGTGGGTAGCGGCAATGAGCAGTTCTTC.

The CDR3 protein is CASSPGLNEQFF. CDR3 DNA: TGTGCCAGCAGCCCGGGTTTGAATGAGCAGTTCTTC. The genes are TRBV5-4 and TRBJ2-1; no definite D call. The germline V gene encodes CDR1 SGHNT and CDR2 YYREEE (reference sequence). The CDR3 is 12 amino acids. Trimming pared 4 bases from V and 7 bases from J, leaving 9 bases between.

The chain uses TRBV9 and TRBJ2-4; 9 nucleotides agree with TRBD1. CDR3 length equals 15 residues. V gave up 3 bases and J gave up 7 bases; unmatched junction bases: 8. Germline assignment: CDR1 SGDLS and CDR2 YYNGEE. The CDR3 protein is CASSEYGTGRNIQYF. In DNA, the CDR3 is TGTGCCAGCAGCGAGTACGGGACAGGGAGGAACATTCAGTACTTC.

The chain has TRBV7-6 and TRBJ2-1; D perhaps matches TRBD2 (5 bases). Germline V gives CDR1 SGHVS, CDR2 FNYEAQ. The germline V and J ends were trimmed by 2 bases and 5 bases, with 13 bases remaining between them. There are 15 residues in the CDR3. Here the CDR3 reads CASSLRTGKNNEQFF. The CDR3 DNA reads TGTGCCAGCAGCTTACGTACGGGGAAGAACAATGAGCAGTTCTTC.

The V call is TRBV15, the J call TRBJ2-7, with D uncertain. V was clipped by 8 bases and J by 0 bases, with 11 bases between them. The germline V gene encodes CDR1 LNHNV and CDR2 YYDKDF (reference sequence). The CDR3 is 13 residues long. CDR3 in DNA: TGTGCCACCTCAAGATTAAGCTCCTACGAGCAGTACTTC. It translates to CATSRLSSYEQYF.

The V gene is TRBV6-5, the J gene TRBJ2-5; D may be TRBD1 (5 bases). Germline V gene data show CDR1 as MNHEY and CDR2 as SVGAGI. Trimming cost V 6 bases and J 7 bases, with 15 bases left between them. This CDR3 contains 13 residues. CDR3: CASSQGPSGTQYF. The CDR3 DNA sequence: TGTGCCAGCAGCCAGGGCCCAAGTGGGACCCAGTACTTC.

This rearrangement joins TRBV7-9 to TRBJ2-5; D is possibly TRBD1 (6 bases). V was cut by 5 bases and J by 5 bases, with 18 bases left in between. This CDR3 comprises 15 residues. From germline, CDR1 is SEHNR and CDR2 FQNEAQ (reference sequence). CDR3 sequence: CASSPITGWGETQYF. The CDR3 DNA reads TGTGCCAGCAGCCCTATTACAGGGTGGGGCGAGACCCAGTACTTC.

The rearrangement joins TRBV5-1 to TRBJ2-7; tentatively, D is TRBD1 (6 bases). Deletions cut 0 bases from V and 5 bases from J, with 12 bases between. The CDR3 is made up of 14 amino acids. Germline CDR1 and CDR2: SGHRS and YFSETQ. CDR3 sequence: CASSLAARGNEQYF. CDR3 sequence (DNA): TGCGCCAGCAGCTTGGCCGCCAGGGGAAACGAGCAGTACTTC.

The gene calls are TRBV21-1 and TRBJ1-3. TRBV21-1 represents a pseudogene. The CDR3 loop spans 16 amino acids. CDR3 in DNA: TGTGCCAGCAGCCGAGGAGCGGACGGAGCGGGAAACACCATATATTTT. Protein: CASSRGADGAGNTIYF.